This entry features one TCR beta chain sequence. This record belongs to a study of blood T cell repertoires in COVID-19. Study context: Acute and convalescent COVID-19 specimens originated in the United States, Italy and Spain. PBMCs, B-cell-depleted T cells, or T cells provided the cDNA or gDNA that made up the material.

Authors' analysis steps: Using reference gene primer amplification, nucleated cell counts were estimated. Clones were sequenced by immunoSEQ multiplex PCR, and TCRdb holds only the in-frame ones, with some missing. The D gene and trimming were derived from the DNA, and the V and J assignments and clone size from that table. The table lists about 55,000 clones, 91% of them singletons, with about 6% in the top ten. Sequences were obtained from peripheral blood. This sequence originates from a man between 45 and 60 years old with active COVID-19.

CDR3 DNA sequence: TGTGCCAGCAGCGGACAGGGGCTTCGCAATGAGCAGTTCTTC. Amino acid sequence: CASSGQGLRNEQFF. The chain uses TRBV27 and TRBJ2-1; 9 bases fit TRBD1. V gave up 6 bases and J gave up 6 bases; unmatched junction bases: 6. CDR3 size: 14 residues. Per germline, CDR1 MNHEY and CDR2 SMNVEV (reference sequence).